This TCR beta chain appears in the sequencing data of a study of blood T cell repertoires in COVID-19. Study-level background: The United States, Italy and Spain were the sources of the acute and convalescent COVID-19 samples. From T cells, B-cell-depleted T cells, or PBMCs came the material, which was cDNA or gDNA.

As processed by the authors: For nucleated cells, counts were estimated from reference gene primer amplification. The repertoire was sequenced with immunoSEQ multiplex PCR; TCRdb's copy has only in-frame clones and lacks some. That table is the source of V, J and clone size, and D and trimming were worked out from the DNA. The table shows 130,000 to 150,000 clones, with around 81% occurring only once. The CDR3 runs to 14 residues. Per germline, CDR1 LNHNV and CDR2 YYDKDF (reference sequence). With V trimmed by 0 bases and J by 6 bases, 5 bases remained unmatched. This clonotype originated in a man aged 60 to 75 with active or convalescent COVID-19. The sample was peripheral blood. The rearrangement uses TRBV15 and TRBJ2-7; the match to TRBD2 covers 7 bases. DNA of the CDR3: TGTGCCACCAGCAGAGACGGGGAGGGCCTCGAGCAGTACTTC. It specifies CATSRDGEGLEQYF.